This T cell receptor (beta chain) was sequenced for a study of cytomegalovirus exposure and HLA in healthy donors. Regarding the study as a whole: A later analysis linked a missense DCLRE1C variant to TCR beta V- and J-gene trimming. Under in vitro conditions, a few CMV-associated chains were confirmed as specific for CMV antigens.

Researchers ran the PCR with 60 Vbeta and 13 Jbeta primers. Sequencing used immunoSEQ multiplex PCR; TCRdb keeps in-frame clones, though not all of them. The sample lists roughly 100,000 clones, 76% occurring once. J lost 5 bases, V lost 2 bases, and 6 bases had no gene match. CDR3 length: 15 residues. Germline-derived CDR1 and CDR2 are SGHVS and FQNEAQ. Concerning this clone: The antigen is not known.

The sample comprised PBMCs. The clonotype originates from a man between 35 and 55 years old in good health and CMV-seronegative. This sequence joins TRBV7-8 and TRBJ2-5; 9 bases fit TRBD2. Here the CDR3 DNA reads TGTGCCAGCAGCTTAAGGCGGGGGGGCTATGAGACCCAGTACTTC. Translation: CASSLRRGGYETQYF. The whole variable domain, remainder taken from reference TRBV7-8 and TRBJ2-5, is GAGVSQSPRYKVAKRGQDVALRCDPISGHVSLFWYQQALGQGPEFLTYFQNEAQLDKSGLPSDRFFAERPEGSVSTLKIQRTQQEDSAVYLCASSLRRGGYETQYFGPGTRLLVL.